The clone carrying this TCR beta chain is a singleton in its sample. What it binds is not known. The CDR3 has 13 amino acids. The method was immunoSEQ multiplex PCR; TCRdb's version includes in-frame clones alone and lacks a portion of them. The sample carries 26,000 or so clones, approximately 90% recorded once. These data are taken from a study of T cells in localized non-small cell lung cancer. Study-wide points: There was higher T cell clonality in uninvolved adjacent lung than in tumor, and it was highest there. There were a median roughly 62 of the top 100 tumor clones appearing in adjacent lung.

The V call is TRBV21-1, the J call TRBJ2-1. TRBV21-1 is termed a pseudogene. The material sequenced was peripheral blood, taken before any cancer treatment. The TCR sequence derives from a woman aged 18-49 years with stage I lung adenocarcinoma. The DNA of the CDR3 is TGTGCCAGCAGCAGGGACCTCAGGAATGAGCAGTTCTTC. Its protein product is CASSRDLRNEQFF.